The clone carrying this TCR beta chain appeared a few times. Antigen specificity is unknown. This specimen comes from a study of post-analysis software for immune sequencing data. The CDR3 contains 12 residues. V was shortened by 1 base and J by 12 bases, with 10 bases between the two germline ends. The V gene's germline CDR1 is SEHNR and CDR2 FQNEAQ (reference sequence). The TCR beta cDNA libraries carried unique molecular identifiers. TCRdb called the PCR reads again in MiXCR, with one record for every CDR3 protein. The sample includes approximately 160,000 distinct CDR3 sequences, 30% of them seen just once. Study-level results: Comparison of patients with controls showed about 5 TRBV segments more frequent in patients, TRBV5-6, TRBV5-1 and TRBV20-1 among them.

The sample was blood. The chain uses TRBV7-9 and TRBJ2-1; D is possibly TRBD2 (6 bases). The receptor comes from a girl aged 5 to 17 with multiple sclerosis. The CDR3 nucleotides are TGTGCCAGCAGCTTAGAACCGCGGGGGCAGTTCTTC. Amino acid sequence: CASSLEPRGQFF.